Listed below are T cell receptor beta chains from one sample, sequenced in a study of T cell repertoires in cytomegalovirus infection. Their recognized antigens are unknown. TCRdb ran MiXCR on the reads and lists one entry per CDR3 protein. The profile shows hundreds of thousands of distinct CDR3 sequences, around 29% of them singletons. The input for sequencing was cultured CD8+ T cells from PBMCs, taken from culture after CMV antigen stimulation. The receptors shown here come from a human donor in good health (CMV status not recorded). Some clones in this sample may be carry-over from other donors' samples. The CDR3 runs from the conserved cysteine through the conserved F or W. A D gene is named only where the DNA matches it firmly. Clone size appears in some rows only: once, few, many, or a class for an expanded clone.

J | length | D | size | V | DNA | CDR3
TRBJ1-4 | 12 | - | once | TRBV6-1 | TGTGCCAGCAATCCGGATGGCGAAAAACTGTTTTTT | CASNPDGEKLFF
TRBJ2-1 | 16 | TRBD2 | many | TRBV7-6 | TGTGCCAGCAGCTTAGGGGGACTAGCGGGGGTTAATGAGCAGTTCTTC | CASSLGGLAGVNEQFF
TRBJ2-1 | 13 | - | once | TRBV19 | TGTGCCAGTACCCTAGAAGGGCCCCATGAGCAGTTCTTC | CASTLEGPHEQFF
TRBJ1-3 | 18 | TRBD1 | few | TRBV5-6 | TGTGCCAGCAGCCCCCGGGAGGGGGCGTCCGTTCCTGGAAACACCATATATTTT | CASSPREGASVPGNTIYF
TRBJ2-1 | 15 | TRBD1 | - | TRBV19 | TGTGCCAGTAGTATTCGGACAGGGGGATACAATGAGCAGTTCTTC | CASSIRTGGYNEQFF
TRBJ1-1 | 15 | TRBD1 | - | TRBV5-1 | TGCGCCAGCAGCCTCGGGACAGACGTGAACACTGAAGCTTTCTTT | CASSLGTDVNTEAFF
TRBJ1-2 | 15 | - | - | TRBV4-1 | TGCGCCAGCAGCCAACACGCGTTACCCTCTTATGGCTACACCTTC | CASSQHALPSYGYTF
TRBJ1-2 | 16 | - | few | TRBV7-9 | TGTGCCAGCAGCTCTACCGCAGGGGTTGGCTGGAGGGGCTACACCTTC | CASSSTAGVGWRGYTF
TRBJ2-1 | 17 | - | - | TRBV7-3 | TGTGCCAGCAGCAGCTTCGGGGGCCTGAGCTCCTACAATGAGCAGTTCTTC | CASSSFGGLSSYNEQFF
TRBJ2-2 | 12 | - | few | TRBV6-4 | TGTGCCAGCAGTGACATGGCCGGGGAGCTGTTTTTT | CASSDMAGELFF
TRBJ2-4 | 16 | - | - | TRBV2 | TGTGCCAGCAGTGATGTACGGGGCAGGGACAAAAACATTCAGTACTTC | CASSDVRGRDKNIQYF
TRBJ2-2 | 16 | TRBD1 | many | TRBV7-9 | TGTGCCAGCAGCTTATGGACAGGGGAGAACACCGGGGAGCTGTTTTTT | CASSLWTGENTGELFF
TRBJ2-7 | 16 | TRBD1 | - | TRBV7-9 | TGTGCCAGCAGCCCCTATCCTTCGGGACAGGAGGCGGAGCAGTACTTC | CASSPYPSGQEAEQYF
TRBJ1-5 | 13 | TRBD1 | - | TRBV4-1 | TGCGCCAGCAGCCAGGTCACAGGGGAGCCCCAGCATTTT | CASSQVTGEPQHF
TRBJ1-5 | 15 | TRBD1 | few | TRBV19 | TGTGCCAGTAGTATGGGGGACAGTATTATCCAGCCCCAGCATTTT | CASSMGDSIIQPQHF
TRBJ1-1 | 15 | - | few | TRBV7-9 | TGTGCCAGCAGATACCCCGGGGGACGGTCAACTGAAGCTTTCTTT | CASRYPGGRSTEAFF
TRBJ1-1 | 15 | TRBD1 | few | TRBV9 | TGTGCCAGCAGCGACCGCAGGGGGATGAACACTGAAGCTTTCTTT | CASSDRRGMNTEAFF
TRBJ2-1 | 15 | TRBD2 | - | TRBV7-3 | TGTGCCAGCAGCTTGCTAGCGGGGAGGGGCAATGAGCAGTTCTTC | CASSLLAGRGNEQFF
TRBJ1-5 | 15 | - | - | TRBV7-8 | TGTGCCAGCAGCTTAGGAGGTTCTCGCAATCAGCCCCAGCATTTT | CASSLGGSRNQPQHF
TRBJ2-2 | 12 | - | - | TRBV11-2 | TGTGCCAGCAGCTTTCAAACCGGGGAGCTGTTTTTT | CASSFQTGELFF
TRBJ2-1 | 15 | - | few | TRBV7-9 | TGTGCCAGCAGCACCACGGCTAGCCCGTACAATGAGCAGTTCTTC | CASSTTASPYNEQFF
TRBJ2-1 | 13 | - | once | TRBV2 | TGTGCCAGCAGTGAACCTGACATCGATGAGCAGTTCTTC | CASSEPDIDEQFF
TRBJ2-7 | 13 | - | - | TRBV6-5 | TGTGCCAGCAGTTTTGATCTTTTCAACGAGCAGTACTTC | CASSFDLFNEQYF
TRBJ1-2 | 14 | - | few | TRBV7-7 | TGTGCTAGCAGCCCCGGACATCCCGGTGGGGGCTACACCTTC | CASSPGHPGGGYTF
TRBJ2-7 | 16 | TRBD2 | - | TRBV10-3 | TGTGCCATCAGTGAGTCGAGCACTAGCGGGGGCCACGAGCAGTACTTC | CAISESSTSGGHEQYF
TRBJ2-5 | 16 | - | few | TRBV27 | TGTGCCAGCAGCCCCGGGGTCGTCACAGGGATAGAGACCCAGTACTTC | CASSPGVVTGIETQYF
TRBJ1-1 | 14 | TRBD1 | - | TRBV6-2/TRBV6-3 | TGTGCCAGCAGTTGGACAGGGGGCGACACTGAAGCTTTCTTT | CASSWTGGDTEAFF
TRBJ1-6 | 14 | - | - | TRBV20-1 | TGCAGTGCTAGCGGGGGGCCCTATAATTCACCCCTCCACTTT | CSASGGPYNSPLHF
TRBJ1-5 | 15 | - | few | TRBV2 | TGTGCCAGCAGTGATCGAGACGATAGCAATCAGCCCCAGCATTTT | CASSDRDDSNQPQHF
TRBJ2-7 | 12 | - | many | TRBV7-8 | TGTGCCAGCAGTTATAGGGGGAACGAGCAGTACTTC | CASSYRGNEQYF
TRBJ2-1 | 15 | TRBD2 | - | TRBV6-1 | TGTGCCAGCAGAGGACCGGGACTAGCCGCGGGGGAGCAGTTCTTC | CASRGPGLAAGEQFF